This T cell receptor beta chain was recorded in a study of cytomegalovirus exposure and HLA in healthy donors. Germline V gene sequence: CDR1 MNHNS, CDR2 SASEGT. The CDR3 runs 14 residues. The germline V and J ends were trimmed by 2 bases and 4 bases, with 11 bases remaining between them. A word on this clone: Its antigen is still unknown.

Overall study findings and caveats: Productive rates of about 87% or about 30% were seen for most TCR beta V segments in an earlier analysis. Three chains linked to CMV were shown in vitro to be specific for CMV antigens. Fewer N-insertions (relative to the 666-donor mean) were reportedly seen in an Asian-associated ancestry cluster in a later analysis.

Vbeta (60) and Jbeta (13) primers were used in the PCR. In the study's own analysis: A later analysis counted 80 million or so unique TCR beta chains, around 11 million shared. Data came from immunoSEQ multiplex PCR; TCRdb stores just in-frame clones and leaves some out. That table supplies the V and J calls and clone size; D and trimming were determined from the DNA. Among some 170,000 clones listed, approximately 78% were seen once. The chain combines TRBV6-1 with TRBJ1-1; D is possibly TRBD1 (6 bases). The receptor was isolated from a girl between 2 and 10 years old in good health and CMV-seropositive. Sequencing used PBMCs. The CDR3 region is CASSELGAATEAFF. CDR3 bases: TGTGCCAGCAGTGAACTGGGGGCGGCCACTGAAGCTTTCTTT.